These 21 T cell receptor beta chains were sequenced from one sample in a study of blood T cell repertoires in COVID-19. Sequencing was performed with immunoSEQ multiplex PCR; in TCRdb, only in-frame clones are kept and a portion is missing. Of 95,000 to 100,000 clones listed, about 90% are singletons. The material sequenced was peripheral blood. These receptors all come from a man over 45 with acute or convalescent COVID-19.

The chain couples TRBV6-5 to TRBJ1-1, with D possibly TRBD1 on 5 matching bases. The germline V and J ends were trimmed by 2 bases and 0 bases, with 10 bases remaining between them. The CDR3 runs to 15 residues. Germline CDR1 is MNHEY and CDR2 is SVGAGI. CDR3 loop: CASSYEGTMNTEAFF. CDR3 coding DNA: TGTGCCAGCAGTTACGAAGGGACTATGAACACTGAAGCTTTCTTT.

The V gene is TRBV24-1, the J gene TRBJ2-5; 12 positions match TRBD1. The CDR3 has 16 amino acids. Unmatched junction bases numbered 6, after V lost 3 bases and J lost 5 bases. The germline V gene has CDR1 KGHDR and CDR2 SFDVKD. The CDR3 nucleotides read TGTGCCACCAGTGATCCGGGACAGGGGGCTTCTGAGACCCAGTACTTC. Translating it yields CATSDPGQGASETQYF.

V usage is TRBV7-9 and J usage is TRBJ1-4; D gene ambiguous. Germline values: CDR1 SEHNR, CDR2 FQNEAQ (reference sequence). This CDR3 is built from 14 residues. Trimming cost V 1 base and J 8 bases, with 11 bases left between them. Here the CDR3 reads CASSLVGSGEKLFF. The DNA of the CDR3 is TGTGCCAGCAGCTTAGTAGGGTCGGGGGAAAAACTGTTTTTT.

This chain connects TRBV27 to TRBJ2-1; 7 bases align to TRBD1. The CDR3 runs to 15 residues. Germline V gives CDR1 MNHEY, CDR2 SMNVEV (reference sequence). J gave up 7 bases and V 3 bases, and 9 bases lay outside the gene matches. In DNA form, the CDR3 reads TGTGCCAGCAGTTTTGACAGGGTGAACGGTAATGAGCAGTTCTTC. Translating it yields CASSFDRVNGNEQFF.

This clone showed up just once. The chain carries TRBV27 and TRBJ1-6; D remains ambiguous. Trimming left V 8 bases short and J 0 bases short, with 8 bases between. Germline V gene sequence: CDR1 MNHEY, CDR2 SMNVEV (reference sequence). The CDR3 is 14 amino acids. The DNA of the CDR3 is TGTGCCAGCTCAATTAGCTCCTATAATTCACCCCTCCACTTT. This encodes CASSISSYNSPLHF.

The rearrangement joins TRBV27 to TRBJ1-6; TRBD1 might be the D (5 bases). The V gene's germline CDR1 is MNHEY and CDR2 SMNVEV (reference sequence). This CDR3 has 15 amino acids. V dropped 4 bases and J dropped 4 bases, with 11 bases sitting between them. DNA for the CDR3: TGTGCCAGCAGTTCCGGGGGAGATTATAATTCACCCCTCCACTTT. As protein: CASSSGGDYNSPLHF.

The V and J genes are TRBV28 and TRBJ1-5; the D gene is possibly TRBD1 (6 bases). The CDR3 covers 17 residues. Trimming left V 5 bases short and J 0 bases short, with 17 bases between. Germline V gene data show CDR1 as MDHEN and CDR2 as SYDVKM. The CDR3 spells CASSPPRGQVSNQPQHF. As DNA, the CDR3 is TGTGCCAGCAGTCCTCCCAGGGGACAAGTTAGCAATCAGCCCCAGCATTTT.

The chain uses TRBV27 and TRBJ2-1, with D perhaps TRBD1 (6 bases). CDR3 length: 13 amino acids. Germline V gene lookup returns CDR1 MNHEY and CDR2 SMNVEV (reference sequence). The germline V and J ends were trimmed by 0 bases and 9 bases, with 9 bases remaining between them. The CDR3 DNA reads TGTGCCAGCAGTTTATCCAGGGGAGCTGAGCAGTTCTTC. Protein product: CASSLSRGAEQFF.

The rearrangement joins TRBV27 to TRBJ2-4, with D perhaps TRBD2 (5 bases). Trimming shortened V by 0 bases and J by 8 bases, and 11 bases separated the two germline ends. The CDR3 length is 14 residues. Germline CDR1 reads MNHEY; CDR2 reads SMNVEV (reference sequence). DNA for the CDR3: TGTGCCAGCAGTTTATCGACGGTGGAGGACATTCAGTACTTC. This gives the protein CASSLSTVEDIQYF.

This chain joins TRBV21-1 and TRBJ1-2; whether TRBD1, the table's D call, matches the DNA was not checked. TRBV21-1 is a listed pseudogene. This CDR3 is built from 12 residues. This CDR3 reads CASSKGGDGYTF. In nucleotides, the CDR3 is TGTGCCAGCAGCAAAGGGGGCGACGGCTACACCTTC.

The chain has TRBV7-8 and TRBJ2-5; a weak D match, TRBD1 (6 bases). Deletions cut 3 bases from V and 5 bases from J, with 19 bases between. There are 16 residues in the CDR3. The germline CDR1 and CDR2 sequences are SGHVS and FQNEAQ. The CDR3 DNA reads TGTGCCAGCAGCTTGTGGGGCAGGGGCCTTGGGGAGACCCAGTACTTC. Its translation is CASSLWGRGLGETQYF. The whole variable domain, remainder taken from reference TRBV7-8 and TRBJ2-5, is GAGVSQSPRYKVAKRGQDVALRCDPISGHVSLFWYQQALGQGPEFLTYFQNEAQLDKSGLPSDRFFAERPEGSVSTLKIQRTQQEDSAVYLCASSLWGRGLGETQYFGPGTRLLVL.

The rearrangement links TRBV11-3 to TRBJ1-1, with D tentatively TRBD1 (5 bases). Trimming took 1 base from V and 8 from J, leaving 14 bases between them. CDR1 and CDR2 (germline): SGHNT, YENEEA. This CDR3 comprises 14 residues. DNA of the CDR3: TGTGCCAGCAGCTTAGGGGGCCCCCAAATGGAAGCTTTCTTT. Its translation is CASSLGGPQMEAFF.

The chain joins TRBV2 to TRBJ1-1; TRBD1 agrees at 10 bases. After removal of 6 bases from V and 6 bases from J, the junction contained 1 base not matched to a gene. The CDR3 runs 12 residues. Germline V CDR1 and CDR2: SNHLY, FYNNEI. The DNA of the CDR3 is TGTGCCAGCAGGGACAGGGGGGCTGAAGCTTTCTTT. Translating it yields CASRDRGAEAFF.

The table lists this clone with a count of one. The chain is built from TRBV5-1 and TRBJ1-2; 9 nucleotides agree with TRBD1. Germline assignment: CDR1 SGHRS and CDR2 YFSETQ. CDR3 length: 15 amino acids. Trimming took 5 bases from V and 6 from J; bases not matched to a gene: 11. Here the CDR3 DNA reads TGCGCCAGCAGAGTCCCGGGACAGGGTTGGCATGGCTACACCTTC. This encodes CASRVPGQGWHGYTF.

This clone turned up a few times. The chain combines TRBV4-2 with TRBJ1-6, with 9 bases lining up with TRBD1. J gave up 8 bases and V 3 bases, and 5 bases lay outside the gene matches. The CDR3 has 15 residues. CDR1 and CDR2 from the germline V gene are LGHNA and YNFKEQ. The CDR3 DNA sequence: TGTGCCAGCAGCCAGACAGGGGGATCGGATTCACCCCTCCACTTT. Amino acids: CASSQTGGSDSPLHF.

V gene TRBV11-2 combines with J gene TRBJ2-5; TRBD1 matches 9 bases. CDR1 and CDR2 from the germline V gene are SGHAT and FQNNGV. V dropped 1 base and J dropped 3; count of bases not matched to a gene: 3. CDR3 length: 15 amino acids. CDR3 sequence reads: CASSLGDRAKETQYF. In DNA form, the CDR3 reads TGTGCCAGCAGCTTAGGGGACAGGGCCAAAGAGACCCAGTACTTC.

This clone came up a few times. The J gene is TRBJ1-2, the V gene TRBV25-1; maybe TRBD1 (6 bases). The length of the CDR3 is 15 residues. The germline V gene encodes CDR1 MGHDK and CDR2 SYGVNS. V dropped 2 bases and J dropped 8 bases, with 18 bases sitting between them. CDR3 sequence: CASSEEGRGRRGYTF. Here the CDR3 DNA reads TGTGCCAGCAGTGAAGAAGGCAGGGGCCGTCGGGGCTACACCTTC.

V is TRBV9 and J is TRBJ2-4, with TRBD1 matching 7 bases. Losses at the gene ends were 0 bases for V and 4 bases for J; bases not matched to a gene: 7. The length of the CDR3 is 16 residues. The germline CDR1 and CDR2 sequences are SGDLS and YYNGEE. The CDR3 DNA sequence: TGTGCCAGCAGCGTAGGGGCAGGGGGAAATAAAAACATTCAGTACTTC. Translated: CASSVGAGGNKNIQYF.

This chain uses TRBV6-5 with TRBJ2-7; a weak D match, TRBD1 (6 bases). The V end lost 6 bases, the J end lost 2 bases, and 14 bases lay between the germline ends. The CDR3 sequence is 14 residues long. In germline, CDR1 is MNHEY, CDR2 SVGAGI. This CDR3 is CASRSLRTAYEQYF. Written as DNA, the CDR3 is TGTGCCAGCAGGTCGTTGAGGACAGCCTACGAGCAGTACTTC.

The chain employs TRBV7-6 and TRBJ2-4; no clear D. Trimming removed 1 base at V and 3 bases at J, with 16 bases between. This CDR3 has 17 amino acids. The germline V gene encodes CDR1 SGHVS and CDR2 FNYEAQ. The CDR3 is CASSLERVLSGKNIQYF. The CDR3 region has the DNA TGTGCCAGCAGCTTAGAACGGGTTTTAAGTGGCAAAAACATTCAGTACTTC.

V and J are TRBV15 and TRBJ1-2; no clear D. This CDR3 has 15 amino acids. CDR1 and CDR2 (germline): LNHNV, YYDKDF (reference sequence). Trimming left V 4 bases short and J 4 bases short, with 16 bases between. CDR3 bases: TGTGCCACCAGCACGAGGAGGCAGTCTATCTATGGCTACACCTTC. Amino acids: CATSTRRQSIYGYTF.